These T cell receptor beta chains were read from a single sample in a study of molecular identifiers for immune sequencing clone quantification. Via MiXCR, TCRdb re-called the PCR reads, giving one row per CDR3 protein. Found here are more than 550,000 distinct CDR3 sequences, 25% of them singletons; the top ten hold approximately 0.75%. Material for sequencing was naive CD8+ T cells from blood, with Jurkat cell RNA spiked in. The receptor set was obtained from a human donor in good health. Some libraries in this study had Jurkat cell RNA spiked in. Both conserved end residues are part of each CDR3. The D gene is left open where the match is weak.

v_call d_call cdr3_aa
TRBV6-2/TRBV6-3 - CASSYLPRPVYGYTF
TRBV7-6 - CAGSPDSLNTEAFF
TRBV28 - CASSFAGSGANVLTF
TRBV3-1 - CASSQLTAGRSYNEQFF
TRBV28 - CASSPPTGIAKNIQYF
TRBV28 TRBD1 CASSFVPGQGGYVQYF
TRBV5-6 - CASSGGPTVNSYEQYF
TRBV3-1 - CASSQDGPTYEQYF
TRBV5-1 - CASSLDATRDQPQHF
TRBV5-6 TRBD2 CASSVSRGGASTGELFF
TRBV21-1 - CAIEGNSPLHF
TRBV20-1 - CSARDWEQDNYEQYF
TRBV27 - CASSSGTNLNTEAFF
TRBV30 - CAWSPVGAPNEKLFF
TRBV20-1 TRBD1 CSARDRGLRSDTEAFF
TRBV3-1 - CASSPNRVGRNTEAFF
TRBV27 - CASSSGLFHEQYF
TRBV30 - CAWSVLGNTIYF
TRBV10-3 TRBD2 CAISEGTNQRRDTQYF
TRBV6-1 - CASSAAEQYF
TRBV6-5 TRBD2 CASSPGTSFEQFF
TRBV28 - CASSGRGPYNEQFF
TRBV27 TRBD1 CASTRTGEYSGANVLTF
TRBV6-6 - CASSYVAGSYNEQFF
TRBV12-3/TRBV12-4 TRBD2 CASSHQGLAGAGSYEQYF
TRBV5-1 - CASSLVTDTGELFF
TRBV5-5 - CASSSDFRELFF